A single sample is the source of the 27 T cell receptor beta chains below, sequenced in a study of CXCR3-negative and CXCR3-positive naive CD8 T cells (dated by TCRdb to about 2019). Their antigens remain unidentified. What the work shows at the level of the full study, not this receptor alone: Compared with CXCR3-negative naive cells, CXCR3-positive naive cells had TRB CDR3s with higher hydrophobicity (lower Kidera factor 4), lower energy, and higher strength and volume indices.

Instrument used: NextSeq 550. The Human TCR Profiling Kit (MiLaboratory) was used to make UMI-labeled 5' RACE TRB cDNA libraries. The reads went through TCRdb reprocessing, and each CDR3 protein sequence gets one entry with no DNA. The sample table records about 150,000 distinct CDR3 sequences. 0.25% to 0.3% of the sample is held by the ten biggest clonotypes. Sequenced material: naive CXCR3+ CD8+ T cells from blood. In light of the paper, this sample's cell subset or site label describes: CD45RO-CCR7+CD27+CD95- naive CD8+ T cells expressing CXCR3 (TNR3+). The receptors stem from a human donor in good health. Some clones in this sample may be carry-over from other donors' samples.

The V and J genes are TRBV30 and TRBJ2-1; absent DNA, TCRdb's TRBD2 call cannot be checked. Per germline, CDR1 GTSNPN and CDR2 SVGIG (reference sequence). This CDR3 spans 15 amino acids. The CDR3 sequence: CAWSARSGGYNEQFF.

The CDR3 region is CATSGPSGVDEAFF. J is TRBJ1-1 and V is TRBV15; the D call of TRBD1 rests on TCRdb alone, since no DNA is present to check it. Germline loops: CDR1 LNHNV, CDR2 YYDKDF (reference sequence). The CDR3 totals 14 residues.

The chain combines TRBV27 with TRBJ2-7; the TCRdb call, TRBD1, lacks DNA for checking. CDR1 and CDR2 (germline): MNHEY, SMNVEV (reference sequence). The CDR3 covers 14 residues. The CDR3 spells CASSLGGPAYEQYF.

CDR3 loop: CAISDLDGSYEQYF. The V gene is TRBV10-3, the J gene TRBJ2-7. CDR3 size: 14 residues. Germline V lookup: CDR1 ENHRY, CDR2 SYGVKD.

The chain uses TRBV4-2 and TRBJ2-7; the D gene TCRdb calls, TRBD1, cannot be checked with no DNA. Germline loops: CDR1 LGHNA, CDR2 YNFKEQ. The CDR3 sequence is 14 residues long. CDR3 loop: CASSQLPGTLEQYF.

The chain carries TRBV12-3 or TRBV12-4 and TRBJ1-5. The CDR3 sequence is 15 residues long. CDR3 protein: CASSSGKLGNQPQHF.

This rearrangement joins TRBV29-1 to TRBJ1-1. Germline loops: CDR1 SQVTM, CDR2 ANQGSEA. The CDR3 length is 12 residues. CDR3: CSVEDRLPEAFF.

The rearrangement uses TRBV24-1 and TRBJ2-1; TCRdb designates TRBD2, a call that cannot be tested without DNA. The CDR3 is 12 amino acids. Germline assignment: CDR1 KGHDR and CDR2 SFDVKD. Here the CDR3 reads CATGGRNNEQFF.

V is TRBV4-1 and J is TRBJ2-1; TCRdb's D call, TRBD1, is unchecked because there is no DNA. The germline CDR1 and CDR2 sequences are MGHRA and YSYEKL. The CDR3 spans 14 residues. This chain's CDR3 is CASSPPLGNNEQFF.

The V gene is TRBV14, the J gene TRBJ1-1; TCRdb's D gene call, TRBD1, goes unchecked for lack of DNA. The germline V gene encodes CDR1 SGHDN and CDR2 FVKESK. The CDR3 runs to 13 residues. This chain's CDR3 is CASYDRVWTEAFF.

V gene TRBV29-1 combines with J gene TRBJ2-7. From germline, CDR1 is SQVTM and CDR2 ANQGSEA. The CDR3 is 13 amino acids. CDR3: CSVVAESSSEQYF.

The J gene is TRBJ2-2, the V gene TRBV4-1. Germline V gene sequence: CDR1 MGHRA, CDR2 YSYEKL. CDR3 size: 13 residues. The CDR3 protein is CASSPAITGELFF.

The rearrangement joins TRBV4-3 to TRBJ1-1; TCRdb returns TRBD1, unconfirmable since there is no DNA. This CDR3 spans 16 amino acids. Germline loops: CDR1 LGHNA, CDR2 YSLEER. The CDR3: CASSQTANSRNTEAFF.

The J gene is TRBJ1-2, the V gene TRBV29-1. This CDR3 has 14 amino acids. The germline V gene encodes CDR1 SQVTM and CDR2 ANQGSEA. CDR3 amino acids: CSVEDHRGDYGYTF.

The chain's CDR3 is CASSGLAGVNEQFF. The V call is TRBV28, the J call TRBJ2-1; TCRdb outputs TRBD2, but without DNA this stays unchecked. The germline V gene has CDR1 MDHEN and CDR2 SYDVKM. This CDR3 is 14 amino acids long.

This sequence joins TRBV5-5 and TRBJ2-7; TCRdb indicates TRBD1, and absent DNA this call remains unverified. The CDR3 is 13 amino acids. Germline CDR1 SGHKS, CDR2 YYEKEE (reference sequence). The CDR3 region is CASSLLPGAEQYF.

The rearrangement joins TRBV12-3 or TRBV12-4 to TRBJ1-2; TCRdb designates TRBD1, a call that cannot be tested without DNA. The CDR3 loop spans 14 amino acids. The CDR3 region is CASMPGQGVDGYTF.

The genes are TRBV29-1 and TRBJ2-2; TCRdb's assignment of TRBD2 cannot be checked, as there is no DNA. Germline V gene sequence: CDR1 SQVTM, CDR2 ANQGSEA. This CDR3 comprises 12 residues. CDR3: CSVVEGTGELFF.

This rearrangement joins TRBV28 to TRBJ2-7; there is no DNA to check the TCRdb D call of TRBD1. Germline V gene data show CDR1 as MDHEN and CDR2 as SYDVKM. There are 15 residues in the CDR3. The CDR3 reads CASRGPQGFAYEQYF.

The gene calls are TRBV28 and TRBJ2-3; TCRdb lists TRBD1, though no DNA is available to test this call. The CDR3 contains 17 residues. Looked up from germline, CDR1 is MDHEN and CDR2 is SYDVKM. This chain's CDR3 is CASSSSSGTGEPDTQYF.

This CDR3 is CSVVLRDTYSYEQYF. The chain links TRBV29-1 to TRBJ2-7; TCRdb proposes TRBD1, but this gene call is untestable without DNA. The germline gives CDR1 SQVTM, CDR2 ANQGSEA. The length of the CDR3 is 15 residues.

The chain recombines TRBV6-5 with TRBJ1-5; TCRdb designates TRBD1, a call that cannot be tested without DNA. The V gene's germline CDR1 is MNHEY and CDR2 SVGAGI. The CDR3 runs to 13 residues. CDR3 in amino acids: CATGDSSNQPQHF.

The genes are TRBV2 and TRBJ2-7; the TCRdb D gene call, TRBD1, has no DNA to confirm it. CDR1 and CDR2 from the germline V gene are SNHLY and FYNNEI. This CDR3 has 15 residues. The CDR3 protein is CASSEARQFSYEQYF. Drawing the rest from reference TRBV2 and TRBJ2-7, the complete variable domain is EPEVTQTPSHQVTQMGQEVILRCVPISNHLYFYWYRQILGQKVEFLVSFYNNEISEKSEIFDDQFSVERPDGSNFTLKIRSTKLEDSAMYFCASSEARQFSYEQYFGPGTRLTVT.

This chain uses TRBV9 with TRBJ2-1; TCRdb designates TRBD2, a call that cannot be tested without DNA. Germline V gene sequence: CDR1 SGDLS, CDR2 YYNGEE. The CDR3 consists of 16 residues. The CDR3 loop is CASSVVLAGGYNEQFF.

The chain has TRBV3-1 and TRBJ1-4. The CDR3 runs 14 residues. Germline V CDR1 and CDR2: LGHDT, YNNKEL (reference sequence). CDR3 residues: CASSRGGTNEKLFF.

CDR3 sequence: CSAFRLGQGGLANEKLFF. V gene TRBV20-1 combines with J gene TRBJ1-4; with no DNA, the TCRdb D assignment of TRBD1 cannot be verified. There are 18 residues in the CDR3. Germline V gene lookup returns CDR1 DFQATT and CDR2 SNEGSKA (reference sequence).

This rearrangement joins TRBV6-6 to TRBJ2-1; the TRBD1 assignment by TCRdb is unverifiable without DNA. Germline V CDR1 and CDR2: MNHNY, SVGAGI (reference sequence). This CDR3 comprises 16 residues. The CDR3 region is CASSSGGGPPNDEQFF.